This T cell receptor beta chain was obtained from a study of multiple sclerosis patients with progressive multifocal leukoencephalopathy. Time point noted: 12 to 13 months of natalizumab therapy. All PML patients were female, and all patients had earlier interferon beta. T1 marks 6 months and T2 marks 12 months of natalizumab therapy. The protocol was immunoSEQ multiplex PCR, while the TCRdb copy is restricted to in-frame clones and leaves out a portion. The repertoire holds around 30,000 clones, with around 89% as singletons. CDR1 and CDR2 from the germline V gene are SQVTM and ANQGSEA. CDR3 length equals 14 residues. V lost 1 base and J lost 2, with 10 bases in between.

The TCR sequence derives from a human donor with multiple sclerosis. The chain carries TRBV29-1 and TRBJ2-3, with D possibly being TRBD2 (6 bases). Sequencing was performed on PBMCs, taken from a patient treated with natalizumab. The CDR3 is CSVEGGDHTDTQYF. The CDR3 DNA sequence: TGCAGCGTTGAAGGGGGGGACCACACAGATACGCAGTATTTT.